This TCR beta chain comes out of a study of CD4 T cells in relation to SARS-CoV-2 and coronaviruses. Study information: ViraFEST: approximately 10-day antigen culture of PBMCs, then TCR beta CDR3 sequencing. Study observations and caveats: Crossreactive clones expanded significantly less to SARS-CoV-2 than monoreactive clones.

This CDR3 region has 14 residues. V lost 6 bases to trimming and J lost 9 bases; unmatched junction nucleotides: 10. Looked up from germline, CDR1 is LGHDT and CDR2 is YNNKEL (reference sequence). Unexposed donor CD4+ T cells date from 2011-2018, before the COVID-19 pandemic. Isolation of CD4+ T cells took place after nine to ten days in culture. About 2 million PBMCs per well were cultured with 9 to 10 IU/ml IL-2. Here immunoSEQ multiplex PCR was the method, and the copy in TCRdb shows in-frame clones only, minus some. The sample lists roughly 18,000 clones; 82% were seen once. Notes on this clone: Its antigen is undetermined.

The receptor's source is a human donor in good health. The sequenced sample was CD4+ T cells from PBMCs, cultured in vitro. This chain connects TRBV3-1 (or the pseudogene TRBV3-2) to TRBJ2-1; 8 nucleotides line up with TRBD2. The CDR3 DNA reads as TGTGCCAGCAGGGGGGAGCGGGAGTGGGCTGAGCAGTTCTTC. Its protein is CASRGEREWAEQFF.